Each of the 8 T cell receptor beta chains below was sequenced from the same sample in a study of monozygotic twins with inflammatory bowel disease. Following a re-call of the 5' RACE reads, TCRdb has one entry per CDR3 protein and lacks DNA. The specimen's table records more than 300,000 distinct CDR3 sequences. The sample consisted of blood. These receptors all stem from a human donor with ulcerative colitis or Crohn's disease, or a healthy co-twin of an affected twin (not recorded which).

The rearrangement links TRBV20-1 to TRBJ1-2. The CDR3 consists of 13 residues. The germline gives CDR1 DFQATT, CDR2 SNEGSKA (reference sequence). The CDR3 protein is CSANRNGFYGYTF.

The chain carries TRBV5-6 and TRBJ1-5; with no DNA, the TCRdb D assignment of TRBD1 cannot be verified. The germline V gene has CDR1 SGHDT and CDR2 YYEEEE. This CDR3 comprises 16 residues. The CDR3 here is CASSLGTGPSNQPQHF.

The V and J genes are TRBV20-1 and TRBJ1-5; TCRdb calls TRBD1, which cannot be checked without DNA. The CDR3 loop spans 13 amino acids. Germline CDR1 reads DFQATT; CDR2 reads SNEGSKA (reference sequence). The CDR3 protein is CSARATGAQPQHF.

This CDR3 reads CASSLGRATDTQYF. The rearrangement joins TRBV12-3 or TRBV12-4 to TRBJ2-3. The CDR3 runs 14 residues.

The chain uses TRBV7-7 and TRBJ2-1; lacking DNA, the TRBD1 call made by TCRdb goes unchecked. Germline CDR1 and CDR2: SSHAT and FNYEAQ (reference sequence). CDR3 size: 15 residues. The chain's CDR3 is CASSPILGGGNEQFF.

The V and J genes are TRBV5-6 and TRBJ2-2; the D call from TCRdb, TRBD1, cannot be confirmed without DNA. Germline lookup yields CDR1 SGHDT and CDR2 YYEEEE. This CDR3 is 18 amino acids long. This CDR3 is CASSLEGGQGFDTGELFF.

The chain has TRBV7-8 and TRBJ1-1; TCRdb calls TRBD1, which cannot be checked without DNA. CDR1 and CDR2 (germline): SGHVS, FQNEAQ. This CDR3 is 18 amino acids long. The CDR3 here is CASSRPAGTGGLDTEAFF.

The chain uses TRBV12-3 or TRBV12-4 and TRBJ1-2; checking the TCRdb D call of TRBD1 is not possible without DNA. The CDR3 length is 13 residues. CDR3 sequence reads: CASSATGNYGYTF.